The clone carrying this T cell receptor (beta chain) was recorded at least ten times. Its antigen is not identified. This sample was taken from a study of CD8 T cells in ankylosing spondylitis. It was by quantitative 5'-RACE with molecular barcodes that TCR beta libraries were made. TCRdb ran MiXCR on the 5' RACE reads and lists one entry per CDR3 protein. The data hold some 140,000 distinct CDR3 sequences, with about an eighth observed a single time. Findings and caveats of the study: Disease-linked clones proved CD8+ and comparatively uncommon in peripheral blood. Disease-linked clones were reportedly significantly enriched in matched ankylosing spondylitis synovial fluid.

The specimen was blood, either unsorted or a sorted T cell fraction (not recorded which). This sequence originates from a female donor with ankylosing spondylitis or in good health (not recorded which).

CDR3 DNA sequence: TGTGCCAGCAGCCTCAGGGTGGATACAGCTTTCTTT. Translation: CASSLRVDTAFF. This chain links TRBV7-2 with TRBJ1-1; D possibly corresponds to TRBD1 (5 bases). Trimming shortened V by 5 bases and J by 10 bases, and 14 bases separated the two germline ends. The germline V gene has CDR1 SGHTA and CDR2 FQGNSA. CDR3 length equals 12 residues.